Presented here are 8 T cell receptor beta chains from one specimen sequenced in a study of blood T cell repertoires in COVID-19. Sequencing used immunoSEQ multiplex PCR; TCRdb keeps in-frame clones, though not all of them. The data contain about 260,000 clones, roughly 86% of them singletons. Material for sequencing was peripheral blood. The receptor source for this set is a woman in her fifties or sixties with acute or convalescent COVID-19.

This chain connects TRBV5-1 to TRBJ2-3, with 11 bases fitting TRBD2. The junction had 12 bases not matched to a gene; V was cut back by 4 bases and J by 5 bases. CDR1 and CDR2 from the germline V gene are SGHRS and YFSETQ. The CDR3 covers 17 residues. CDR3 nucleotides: TGCGCCAGCAGCGCCGGACCGGGACTAGCGGCTGAAGATACGCAGTATTTT. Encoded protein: CASSAGPGLAAEDTQYF.

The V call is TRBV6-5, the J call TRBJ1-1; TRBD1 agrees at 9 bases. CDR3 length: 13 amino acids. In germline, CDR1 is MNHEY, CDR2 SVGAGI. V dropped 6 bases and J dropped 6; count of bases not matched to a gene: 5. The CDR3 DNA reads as TGTGCCAGCAGAGGGACAGGGACCGCTGAAGCTTTCTTT. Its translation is CASRGTGTAEAFF.

As DNA, the CDR3 is TGTGCCAGTAGTTATACGGACATCCTGAAGACCCAGTACTTC. It translates to CASSYTDILKTQYF. The gene calls are TRBV19 and TRBJ2-5, with D maybe TRBD1 (5 bases). This CDR3 is built from 14 residues. Per germline, CDR1 LNHDA and CDR2 SQIVND (reference sequence). V dropped 5 bases and J dropped 6 bases, with 16 bases sitting between them.

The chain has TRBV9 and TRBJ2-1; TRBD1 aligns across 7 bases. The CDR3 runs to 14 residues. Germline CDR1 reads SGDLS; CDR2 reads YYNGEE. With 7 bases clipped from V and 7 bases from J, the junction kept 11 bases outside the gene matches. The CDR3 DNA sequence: TGTGCCAGCGCCCCAGGGGGAGCCGAGAATGAGCAGTTCTTC. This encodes CASAPGGAENEQFF.

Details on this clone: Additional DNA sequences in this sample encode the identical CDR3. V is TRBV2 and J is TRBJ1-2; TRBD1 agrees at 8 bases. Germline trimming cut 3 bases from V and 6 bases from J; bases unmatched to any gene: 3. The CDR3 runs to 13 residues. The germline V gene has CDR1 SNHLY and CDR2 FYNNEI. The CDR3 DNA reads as TGTGCCAGCAGTGAGCAGGGGGCGGATGGCTACACCTTC. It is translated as CASSEQGADGYTF.

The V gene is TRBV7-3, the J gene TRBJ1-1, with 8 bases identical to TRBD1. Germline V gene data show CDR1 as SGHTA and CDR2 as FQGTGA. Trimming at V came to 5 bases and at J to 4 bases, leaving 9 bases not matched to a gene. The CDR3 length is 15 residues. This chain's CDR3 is CASSTQTGEGTEAFF. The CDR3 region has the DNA TGTGCCAGCAGCACGCAGACAGGGGAGGGCACTGAAGCTTTCTTT.

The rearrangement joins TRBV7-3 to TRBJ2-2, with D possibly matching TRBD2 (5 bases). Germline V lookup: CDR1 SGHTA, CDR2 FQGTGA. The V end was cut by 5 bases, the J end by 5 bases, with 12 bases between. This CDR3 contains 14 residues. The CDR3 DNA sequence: TGTGCCAGCAGCCCAGGACTTCTGACCGGGGAGCTGTTTTTT. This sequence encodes CASSPGLLTGELFF.

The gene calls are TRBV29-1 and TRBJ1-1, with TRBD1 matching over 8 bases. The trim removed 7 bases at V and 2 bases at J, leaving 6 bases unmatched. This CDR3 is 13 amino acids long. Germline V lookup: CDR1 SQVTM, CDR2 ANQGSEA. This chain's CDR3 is CSAMDRANTEAFF. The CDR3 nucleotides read TGCAGCGCTATGGACAGGGCAAACACTGAAGCTTTCTTT.